A selection of T cell receptor beta chains follows, all from one sample in a study of T cell responses to AZD1222 COVID-19 vaccine. TCRdb's copy holds only in-frame clones and misses some; the assay was immunoSEQ multiplex PCR. The data contain some 130,000 clones, about nine tenths of them singletons. This specimen was peripheral blood, taken on day 0 of AZD1222 vaccination. These TCRs come from an adult in good health. Each CDR3 is given with its conserved first and last residue. D genes are given only for firm matches. Expanded clones get a size class; other rows say once, few or many, or leave the size out.

>TRBJ2-1|NA|TRBV5-1|NA
CASSFIGGLSYNEQFF
TGCGCCAGCAGCTTTATAGGGGGGCTCTCCTACAATGAGCAGTTCTTC
>TRBJ2-7|TRBD2|TRBV7-8|NA
CASSLIAGGLGEQYF
TGTGCCAGCAGCTTGATCGCGGGGGGGCTGGGGGAGCAGTACTTC
>TRBJ1-5|TRBD1|TRBV7-9|NA
CASSSGTGHQPQHF
TGTGCCAGCAGCTCTGGGACAGGGCACCAGCCCCAGCATTTT
>TRBJ2-5|TRBD2|TRBV5-1|once
CASSPGTSAGETQYF
TGCGCCAGCAGCCCCGGGACTAGTGCGGGAGAGACCCAGTACTTC
>TRBJ1-2|NA|TRBV27|NA
CASSLLGHPYGYTF
TGTGCCAGCAGTTTATTGGGTCACCCCTATGGCTACACCTTC
>TRBJ2-7|TRBD2|TRBV5-4|once
CATSLAGADEQYF
TGTGCCACATCACTAGCGGGGGCGGACGAGCAGTACTTC
>TRBJ1-1|TRBD1|TRBV27|NA
CASSPKTGLRDTEAFF
TGTGCCAGCAGTCCTAAGACAGGGCTTAGGGACACTGAAGCTTTCTTT
>TRBJ2-7|NA|TRBV5-5|NA
CASSLSPALYEQYF
TGTGCCAGCAGCTTGTCTCCAGCCCTCTACGAGCAGTACTTC
>TRBJ2-5|NA|TRBV6-4|NA
CASSRARGETQYF
TGTGCCAGCAGTAGAGCAAGGGGAGAGACCCAGTACTTC
>TRBJ2-1|TRBD2|TRBV19|NA
CASSIILAGGEFF
TGTGCCAGTAGTATAATCTTAGCGGGGGGGGAGTTCTTC
>TRBJ2-2|NA|TRBV7-2|few
CASSRTGELFF
TGTGCCAGCAGCCGAACCGGGGAGCTGTTTTTT
>TRBJ2-1|NA|TRBV11-3|NA
CASSLIGAPYNEQFF
TGTGCCAGCAGCTTAATCGGGGCTCCTTACAATGAGCAGTTCTTC
>TRBJ1-6|NA|TRBV3-1/TRBV3-2|NA
CASSPLSRGPPLHF
TGTGCCAGCAGCCCCCTCAGTCGGGGGCCACCCCTCCACTTT
>TRBJ1-3|NA|TRBV12-5|NA
CASALNSGNTIYF
TGTGCTAGTGCCCTCAACTCTGGAAACACCATATATTTT
>TRBJ1-5|NA|TRBV6-2/TRBV6-3|NA
CASSYSGLPVVNQPQHF
TGTGCCAGCAGTTACTCCGGGCTGCCCGTTGTTAATCAGCCCCAGCATTTT
>TRBJ1-3|TRBD1|TRBV19|NA
CASSIDKKGQGHSGNTIYF
TGTGCCAGTAGTATAGATAAAAAAGGACAGGGCCATTCTGGAAACACCATATATTTT
>TRBJ2-7|NA|TRBV12-3/TRBV12-4|NA
CASSVGRGWEQYF
TGTGCCAGCAGTGTCGGACGGGGGTGGGAGCAGTACTTC
>TRBJ1-5|NA|TRBV11-2|NA
CASSLGTLNQPQHF
TGTGCCAGCAGCTTAGGGACGCTCAATCAGCCCCAGCATTTT
>TRBJ1-1|NA|TRBV19|NA
CASSITSLNTEAFF
TGTGCCAGTAGTATAACCAGTCTGAACACTGAAGCTTTCTTT
>TRBJ1-6|NA|TRBV9|NA
CASSVTWNYNSPLHF
TGTGCCAGCAGCGTAACATGGAACTATAATTCACCCCTCCACTTT
>TRBJ1-3|NA|TRBV9|NA
CASSALDSQGISGNTIYF
TGTGCCAGCAGCGCACTAGATTCCCAGGGGATTAGTGGAAACACCATATATTTT
>TRBJ2-7|TRBD2|TRBV28|few
CASSLGLDPYEQYF
TGTGCCAGCAGTCTGGGACTAGATCCCTACGAGCAGTACTTC
>TRBJ2-7|NA|TRBV28|NA
CASSFAGSYEQYF
TGTGCCAGCAGTTTCGCGGGTTCCTACGAGCAGTACTTC
>TRBJ2-3|NA|TRBV11-3|NA
CASSYRAGSTDTQYF
TGTGCCAGCAGCTACCGGGCGGGAAGCACAGATACGCAGTATTTT
>TRBJ2-5|TRBD2|TRBV7-2|NA
CASSRGGEETQYF
TGTGCCAGCAGCCGCGGGGGGGAAGAGACCCAGTACTTC